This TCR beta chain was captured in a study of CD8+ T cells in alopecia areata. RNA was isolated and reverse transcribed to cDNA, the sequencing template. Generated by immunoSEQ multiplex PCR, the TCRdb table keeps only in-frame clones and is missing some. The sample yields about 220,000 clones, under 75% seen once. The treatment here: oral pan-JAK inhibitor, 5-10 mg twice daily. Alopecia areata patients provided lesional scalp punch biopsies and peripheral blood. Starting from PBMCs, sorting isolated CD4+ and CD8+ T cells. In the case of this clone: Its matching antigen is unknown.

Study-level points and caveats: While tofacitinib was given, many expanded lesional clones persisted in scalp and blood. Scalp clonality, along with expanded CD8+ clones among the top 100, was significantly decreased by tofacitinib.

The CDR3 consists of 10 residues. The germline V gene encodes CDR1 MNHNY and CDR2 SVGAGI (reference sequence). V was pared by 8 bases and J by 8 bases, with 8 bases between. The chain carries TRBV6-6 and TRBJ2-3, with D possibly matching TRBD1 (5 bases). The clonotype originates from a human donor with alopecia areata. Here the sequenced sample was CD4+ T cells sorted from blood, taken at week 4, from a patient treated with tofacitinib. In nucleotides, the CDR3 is TGTGCCAGCGGCCAGGGTACGCAGTATTTT. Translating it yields CASGQGTQYF.